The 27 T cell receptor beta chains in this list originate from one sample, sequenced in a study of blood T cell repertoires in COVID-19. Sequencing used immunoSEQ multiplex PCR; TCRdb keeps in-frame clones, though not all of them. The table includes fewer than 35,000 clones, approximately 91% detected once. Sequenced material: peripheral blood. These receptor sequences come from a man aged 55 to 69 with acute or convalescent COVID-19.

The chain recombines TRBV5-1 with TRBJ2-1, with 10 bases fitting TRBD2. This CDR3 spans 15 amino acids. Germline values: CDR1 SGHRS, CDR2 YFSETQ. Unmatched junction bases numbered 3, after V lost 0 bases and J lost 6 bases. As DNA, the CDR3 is TGCGCCAGCAGCTTGGGGCGACTAGCGGGCAATGAGCAGTTCTTC. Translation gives CASSLGRLAGNEQFF.

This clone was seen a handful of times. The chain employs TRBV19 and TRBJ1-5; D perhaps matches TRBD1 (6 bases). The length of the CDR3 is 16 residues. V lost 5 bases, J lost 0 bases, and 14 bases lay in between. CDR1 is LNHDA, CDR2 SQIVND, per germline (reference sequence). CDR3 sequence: CASSLSDRYSNQPQHF. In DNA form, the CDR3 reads TGTGCCAGTAGTCTCTCTGACAGGTATAGCAATCAGCCCCAGCATTTT.

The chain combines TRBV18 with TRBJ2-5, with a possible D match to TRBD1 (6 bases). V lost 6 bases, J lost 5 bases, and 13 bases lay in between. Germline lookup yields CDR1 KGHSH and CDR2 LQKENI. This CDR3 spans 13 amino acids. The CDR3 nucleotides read TGTGCCAGCTCGAACCAGGGGTACGAGACCCAGTACTTC. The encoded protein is CASSNQGYETQYF.

CDR3 region: CASSRDSNEVAFF. CDR3 nucleotide sequence: TGTGCCAGCAGCCGGGACTCCAATGAAGTGGCTTTCTTT. This sequence joins TRBV6-4 and TRBJ1-1; D may be TRBD1 (5 bases). The V gene lost 6 bases and the J gene lost 11 bases, with 19 bases spanning the gap. CDR1 is MRHNA, CDR2 SNTAGT, per germline. The CDR3 spans 13 residues.

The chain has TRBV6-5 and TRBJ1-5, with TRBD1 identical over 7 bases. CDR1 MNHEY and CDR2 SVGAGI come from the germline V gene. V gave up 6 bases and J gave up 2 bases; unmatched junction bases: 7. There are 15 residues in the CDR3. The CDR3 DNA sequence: TGTGCCAGCAGCGCCGACAGGGTTGGCAATCAGCCCCAGCATTTT. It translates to CASSADRVGNQPQHF.

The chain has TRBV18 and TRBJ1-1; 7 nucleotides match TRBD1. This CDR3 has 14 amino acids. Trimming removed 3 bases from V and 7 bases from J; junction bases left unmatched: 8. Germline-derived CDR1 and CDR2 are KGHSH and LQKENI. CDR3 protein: CASSPQIDRVEAFF. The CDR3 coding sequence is TGTGCCAGCTCACCTCAAATCGACAGGGTTGAAGCTTTCTTT.

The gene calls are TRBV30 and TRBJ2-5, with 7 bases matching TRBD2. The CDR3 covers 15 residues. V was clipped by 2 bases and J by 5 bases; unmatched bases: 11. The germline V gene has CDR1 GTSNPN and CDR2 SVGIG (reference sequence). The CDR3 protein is CAWSRRRTSEETQYF. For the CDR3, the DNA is TGTGCCTGGAGTAGGAGGAGGACTAGTGAGGAGACCCAGTACTTC.

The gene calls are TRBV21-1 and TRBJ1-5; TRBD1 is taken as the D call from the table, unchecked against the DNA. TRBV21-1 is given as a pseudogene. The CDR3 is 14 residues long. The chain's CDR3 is CASRADKYNQPQHF. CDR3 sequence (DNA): TGTGCCAGCAGGGCCGACAAATACAATCAGCCCCAGCATTTT.

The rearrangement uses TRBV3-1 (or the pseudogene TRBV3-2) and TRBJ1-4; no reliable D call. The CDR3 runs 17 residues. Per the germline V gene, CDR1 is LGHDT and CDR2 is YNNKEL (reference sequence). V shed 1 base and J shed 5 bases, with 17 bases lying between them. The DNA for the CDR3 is TGTGCCAGCAGCCAAGCTGGCAGGCCGGGAAAAAATGAAAAACTGTTTTTT. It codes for CASSQAGRPGKNEKLFF.

CDR3 residues: CASSFGLAGGPDEQFF. CDR3 DNA: TGTGCCAGCAGCTTTGGACTAGCGGGAGGGCCAGATGAGCAGTTCTTC. The rearrangement uses TRBV7-9 and TRBJ2-1; TRBD2 aligns across 15 bases. The ends lost 3 bases at V and 8 bases at J; junction bases unmatched: 5. This CDR3 region has 16 residues. The germline CDR1 and CDR2 sequences are SEHNR and FQNEAQ (reference sequence).

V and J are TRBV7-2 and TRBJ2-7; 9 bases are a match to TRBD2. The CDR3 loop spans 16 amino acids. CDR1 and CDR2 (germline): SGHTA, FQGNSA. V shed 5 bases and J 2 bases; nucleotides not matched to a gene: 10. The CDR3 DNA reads TGTGCCAGCAGCCTGGGGTGGCTAGCGGGACCCTACGAGCAGTACTTC. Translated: CASSLGWLAGPYEQYF. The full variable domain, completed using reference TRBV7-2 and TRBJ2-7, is GAGVSQSPSNKVTEKGKDVELRCDPISGHTALYWYRQSLGQGLEFLIYFQGNSAPDKSGLPSDRFSAERTGGSVSTLTIQRTQQEDSAVYLCASSLGWLAGPYEQYFGPGTRLTVT.

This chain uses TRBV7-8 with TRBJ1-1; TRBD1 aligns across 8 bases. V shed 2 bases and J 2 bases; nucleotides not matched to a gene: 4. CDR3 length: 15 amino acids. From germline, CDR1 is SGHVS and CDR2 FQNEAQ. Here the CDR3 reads CASSLTDRGNTEAFF. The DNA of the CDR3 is TGTGCCAGCAGCTTAACAGACAGGGGTAACACTGAAGCTTTCTTT.

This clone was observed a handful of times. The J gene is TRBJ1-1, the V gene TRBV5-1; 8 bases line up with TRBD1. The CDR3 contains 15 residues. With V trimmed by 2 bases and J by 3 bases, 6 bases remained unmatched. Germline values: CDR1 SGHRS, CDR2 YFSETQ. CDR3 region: CASSFVRGRDTEAFF. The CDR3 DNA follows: TGCGCCAGCAGCTTTGTCAGGGGGCGAGACACTGAAGCTTTCTTT.

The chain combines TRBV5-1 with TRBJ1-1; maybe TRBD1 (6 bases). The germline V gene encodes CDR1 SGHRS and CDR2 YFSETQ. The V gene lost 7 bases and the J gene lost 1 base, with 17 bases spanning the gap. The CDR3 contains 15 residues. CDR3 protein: CASERSGGRNTEAFF. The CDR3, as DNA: TGCGCCAGCGAAAGATCGGGGGGCAGGAACACTGAAGCTTTCTTT.

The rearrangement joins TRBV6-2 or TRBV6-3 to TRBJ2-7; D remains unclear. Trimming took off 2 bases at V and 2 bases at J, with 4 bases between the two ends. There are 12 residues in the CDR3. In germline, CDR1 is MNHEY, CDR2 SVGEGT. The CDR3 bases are TGTGCCAGCAGTTACCCCACCTACGAGCAGTACTTC. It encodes CASSYPTYEQYF.

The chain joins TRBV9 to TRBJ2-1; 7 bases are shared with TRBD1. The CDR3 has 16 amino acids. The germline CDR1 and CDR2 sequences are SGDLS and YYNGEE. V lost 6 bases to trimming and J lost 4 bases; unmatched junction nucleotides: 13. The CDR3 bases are TGTGCCAGCACAGGGACAGAGAGTTTGGCTTACAATGAGCAGTTCTTC. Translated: CASTGTESLAYNEQFF.

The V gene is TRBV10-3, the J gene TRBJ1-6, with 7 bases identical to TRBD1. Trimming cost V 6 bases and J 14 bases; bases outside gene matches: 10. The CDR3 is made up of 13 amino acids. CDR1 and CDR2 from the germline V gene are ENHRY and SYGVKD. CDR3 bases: TGTGCCATCAGCCAATATGAGGGACAGTCCCTCCACTTT. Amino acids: CAISQYEGQSLHF.

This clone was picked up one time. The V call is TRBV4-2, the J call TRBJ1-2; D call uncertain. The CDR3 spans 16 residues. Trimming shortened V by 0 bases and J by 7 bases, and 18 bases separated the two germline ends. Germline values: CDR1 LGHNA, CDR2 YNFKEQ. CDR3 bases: TGTGCCAGCAGCCAAGACCTTCCGGGAGTGAGGTTTGGCTACACCTTC. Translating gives CASSQDLPGVRFGYTF.

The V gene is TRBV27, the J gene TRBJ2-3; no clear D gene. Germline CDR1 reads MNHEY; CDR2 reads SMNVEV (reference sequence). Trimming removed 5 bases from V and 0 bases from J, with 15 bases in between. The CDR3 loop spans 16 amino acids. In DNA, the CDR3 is TGTGCCAGCAGTCCCCAAGCGAGACCTAGCACAGATACGCAGTATTTT. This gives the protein CASSPQARPSTDTQYF.

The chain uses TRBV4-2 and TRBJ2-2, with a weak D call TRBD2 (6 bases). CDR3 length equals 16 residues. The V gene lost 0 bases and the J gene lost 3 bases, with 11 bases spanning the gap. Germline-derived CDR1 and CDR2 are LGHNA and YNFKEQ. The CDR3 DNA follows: TGTGCCAGCAGCCAAGATAGGCGACTAGACACCGGGGAGCTGTTTTTT. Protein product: CASSQDRRLDTGELFF.

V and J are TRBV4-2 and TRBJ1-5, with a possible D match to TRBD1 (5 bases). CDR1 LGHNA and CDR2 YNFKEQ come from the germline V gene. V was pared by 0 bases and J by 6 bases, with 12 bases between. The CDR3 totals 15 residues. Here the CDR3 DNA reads TGTGCCAGCAGCCAAGATGACAGAACCGCTCAGCCCCAGCATTTT. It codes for CASSQDDRTAQPQHF.

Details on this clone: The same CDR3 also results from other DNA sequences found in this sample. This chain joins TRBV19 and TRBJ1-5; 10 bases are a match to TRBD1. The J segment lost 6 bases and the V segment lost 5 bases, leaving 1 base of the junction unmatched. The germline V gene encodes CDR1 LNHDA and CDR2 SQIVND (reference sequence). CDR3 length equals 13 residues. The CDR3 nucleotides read TGTGCCAGTAGTGGGACAGGGGCTCAGCCCCAGCATTTT. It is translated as CASSGTGAQPQHF.

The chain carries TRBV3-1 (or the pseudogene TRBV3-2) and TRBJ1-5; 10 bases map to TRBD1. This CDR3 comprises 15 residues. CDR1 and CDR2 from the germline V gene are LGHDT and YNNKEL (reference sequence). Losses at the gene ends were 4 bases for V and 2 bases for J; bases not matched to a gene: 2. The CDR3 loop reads CASSPGTGGNQPQHF. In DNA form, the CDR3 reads TGTGCCAGCAGCCCCGGGACAGGGGGCAATCAGCCCCAGCATTTT.

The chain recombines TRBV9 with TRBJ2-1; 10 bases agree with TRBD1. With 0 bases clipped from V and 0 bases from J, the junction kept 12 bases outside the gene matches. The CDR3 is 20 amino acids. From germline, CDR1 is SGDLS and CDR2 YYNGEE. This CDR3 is CASSVGRRTGGKSSYNEQFF. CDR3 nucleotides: TGTGCCAGCAGCGTAGGTCGGCGGACAGGGGGTAAAAGCTCCTACAATGAGCAGTTCTTC.

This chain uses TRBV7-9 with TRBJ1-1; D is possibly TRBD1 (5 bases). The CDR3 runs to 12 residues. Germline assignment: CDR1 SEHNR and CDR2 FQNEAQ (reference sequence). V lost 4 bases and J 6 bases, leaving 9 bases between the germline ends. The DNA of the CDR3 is TGTGCCAGCAGCTCGACAGCTCCTGAAGCTTTCTTT. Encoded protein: CASSSTAPEAFF.

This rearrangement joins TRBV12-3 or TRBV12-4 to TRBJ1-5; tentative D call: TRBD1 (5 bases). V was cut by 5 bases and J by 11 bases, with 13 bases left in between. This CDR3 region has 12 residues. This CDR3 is CASSDIGGAQHF. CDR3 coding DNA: TGTGCCAGCAGTGATATAGGAGGGGCCCAGCATTTT.

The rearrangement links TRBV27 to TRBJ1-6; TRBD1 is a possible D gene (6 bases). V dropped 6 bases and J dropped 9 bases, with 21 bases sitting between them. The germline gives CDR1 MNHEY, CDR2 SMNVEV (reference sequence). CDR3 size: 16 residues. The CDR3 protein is CASSPEGQGPRSPLHF. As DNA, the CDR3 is TGTGCCAGCAGCCCCGAAGGGCAGGGGCCCCGTTCACCCCTCCACTTT.